This T cell receptor beta chain was sequenced during a study of blood T cell repertoires in COVID-19. Study context: Specimens from acute and convalescent COVID-19 originated in the United States, Italy and Spain. From T cells, B-cell-depleted T cells, or PBMCs came the material, which was cDNA or gDNA.

The CDR3 is made up of 15 amino acids. V lost 0 bases to trimming and J lost 2 bases; unmatched junction nucleotides: 3. CDR1 MNHEY and CDR2 SVGAGI come from the germline V gene. There are a few counts of this clone. Other DNA variants within this sample encode the same CDR3. Original processing notes: Reference gene primer amplification gave estimated nucleated cell counts. The data were produced by immunoSEQ multiplex PCR, yet TCRdb's version contains in-frame clones alone and is incomplete. V and J calls and clone size are those listed in that table; D and trimming were worked out from the DNA. The sample contains some 150,000 clones, 80% of which appear only once.

This sequence joins TRBV6-5 and TRBJ2-5; 7 bases are a match to TRBD2. The receptor comes from a woman aged 45-65 years with acute or convalescent COVID-19. Material for sequencing was peripheral blood. As DNA, the CDR3 is TGTGCCAGCAGTTACTCGTCCGGGGGGCAAGAGACCCAGTACTTC. Translating gives CASSYSSGGQETQYF.